In this sample, the clone carrying this T cell receptor beta chain turned up many times. This specimen comes from a study of CD8+CD57+ T cells in acquired aplastic anemia. Both TCR beta VDJ combination and CDR3 sequence profiling were carried out. Genomic DNA was the template for this profiling. TCRdb reanalysed the reads using MiXCR and keeps one entry per CDR3 protein. The sample records fewer than 250,000 distinct CDR3 sequences, less than 65% being singletons. Trimming cost V 6 bases and J 7 bases; bases outside gene matches: 8. Germline CDR1 and CDR2: MNHEY and SVGAGI. CDR3 size: 14 residues. This chain joins TRBV6-5 and TRBJ1-2; 10 positions match TRBD1. The sequence was collected from a human donor in good health, serving as a control. The sequencing sample was made of sorted CD4+, CD8+, or CD8+CD57+ T cells (not recorded which) from PBMCs. CDR3 sequence (DNA): TGTGCCAGCAGCGAACCGGGACAGGGGTCTGGCTACACCTTC. It encodes CASSEPGQGSGYTF.